The clone carrying this T cell receptor beta chain has only one observation. Its antigen is unknown. Donors included only healthy HIV-negative adults lacking recent acute infections or vaccinations. The data originate from a study of shared clonotypes between healthy human individuals. The study, taken as a whole, reports: With a handful of donors compared, 5% to 5.5% of naive CD4 clonotypes were shared. The generation probabilities recorded for non-shared clonotypes fell below those of clonotypes shared by all four donors.

Here immunoSEQ multiplex PCR was the method, and the copy in TCRdb shows in-frame clones only, minus some. This sample has approximately 2.1 million clones, with 80% to 95% found just once. The germline V and J ends were trimmed by 7 bases and 2 bases, with 16 bases remaining between them. Germline-derived CDR1 and CDR2 are SGHNT and YYREEE (reference sequence). The CDR3 loop spans 15 amino acids. Sequenced: naive CD4+ T cells from PBMCs. Subset reported: CD45RA+ positively selected. This receptor was obtained from a man between 18 and 35 years old in good health. Some clones in this sample may be carry-over from other donors' samples. The chain links TRBV5-4 to TRBJ1-3; the D gene is possibly TRBD1 (6 bases). As DNA, the CDR3 is TGTGCCAGCGGCGGGGGGGCCGCTACTGGAAACACCATATATTTT. This translates into CASGGGAATGNTIYF. Based on the CDR3 plus reference TRBV5-4 and TRBJ1-3, the full variable domain is ETGVTQSPTHLIKTRGQQVTLRCSSQSGHNTVSWYQQALGQGPQFIFQYYREEENGRGNFPPRFSGLQFPNYSSELNVNALELDDSALYLCASGGGAATGNTIYFGEGSWLTVV.